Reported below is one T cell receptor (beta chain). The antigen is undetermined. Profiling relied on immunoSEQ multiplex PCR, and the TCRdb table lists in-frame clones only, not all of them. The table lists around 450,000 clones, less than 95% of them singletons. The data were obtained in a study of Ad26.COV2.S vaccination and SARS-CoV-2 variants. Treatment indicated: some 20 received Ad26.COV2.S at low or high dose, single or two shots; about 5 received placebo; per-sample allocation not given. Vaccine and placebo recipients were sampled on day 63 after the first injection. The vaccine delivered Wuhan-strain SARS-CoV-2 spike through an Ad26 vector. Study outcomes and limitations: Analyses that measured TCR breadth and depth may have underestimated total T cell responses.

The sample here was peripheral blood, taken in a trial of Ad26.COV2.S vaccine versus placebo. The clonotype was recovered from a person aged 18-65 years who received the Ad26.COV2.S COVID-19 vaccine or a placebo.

CDR3 coding DNA: TGTGCCAGCAGCCAACTCTCGCTTTCTGTCACAGATACGCAGTATTTT. Protein: CASSQLSLSVTDTQYF. The chain carries TRBV3-1 (or the pseudogene TRBV3-2) and TRBJ2-3; the D is unclear. The CDR3 is 16 amino acids. Germline lookup yields CDR1 LGHDT and CDR2 YNNKEL (reference sequence). V was cut by 2 bases and J by 2 bases, with 14 bases left in between.